This T cell receptor (beta chain) is from a study of T cell repertoires in cytomegalovirus infection. Of note for this clonotype: Antigen specificity is unknown.

Germline V gene data show CDR1 as SGHAT and CDR2 as FQNNGV. The CDR3 spans 13 residues. V dropped 6 bases and J dropped 6 bases, with 12 bases sitting between them. TCRdb fed the reads into MiXCR, producing one record per CDR3 protein. In the table there are some 700,000 distinct CDR3 sequences, around 31% of which are singletons. This sequence was found in a human donor in good health (CMV status not recorded). Some clones in this sample may be carry-over from other donors' samples. This specimen was cultured PBMCs, taken from culture after CMV antigen stimulation. The J gene is TRBJ2-1, the V gene TRBV11-2, with D unresolved. This CDR3 reads CASSSLLRNEQFF. The CDR3 DNA reads TGTGCCAGCAGTTCATTATTACGCAATGAGCAGTTCTTC.